This T cell receptor (beta chain) is drawn from a study of blood T cell repertoires in COVID-19. Repertoires were generated with immunoSEQ multiplex PCR, while TCRdb's copy carries only in-frame clones and drops some. The profile shows around 200,000 clones, 85% of them singletons. CDR1 is MNHEY, CDR2 SMNVEV, per germline (reference sequence). V gave up 2 bases and J gave up 9 bases, with 11 bases separating them. The CDR3 extends over 13 amino acids. This clone appeared a single time. The sample taken for sequencing was PBMCs or T cells enriched from blood (not recorded which). This chain joins TRBV27 and TRBJ2-1; tentatively, D is TRBD1 (5 bases). This clonotype was sampled from a man in his forties or fifties who had recovered from COVID-19. The CDR3 sequence: CASSLRVGAEQFF. The CDR3, as DNA: TGTGCCAGCAGTTTAAGAGTAGGGGCTGAGCAGTTCTTC.